The clone carrying this T cell receptor beta chain turned up a few times. Study processing details: Quantification of nucleated cells was approximated via reference gene primer amplification. TCRdb's table, derived via immunoSEQ multiplex PCR, lists solely in-frame clones and lacks some. V and J calls and clone size are those listed in that table; D and trimming were worked out from the DNA. The sample lists just under 65,000 clones, over 60% seen once, with less than 6% in the top ten. Germline values: CDR1 SNHLY, CDR2 FYNNEI. The V end lost 6 bases, the J end lost 7 bases, and 13 bases lay between the germline ends. CDR3 length: 14 amino acids. The record originates from a study of blood T cell repertoires in COVID-19. The overall study: The study drew acute and convalescent COVID-19 samples from the United States, Italy and Spain. T cells, B-cell-depleted T cells, or PBMCs provided the cDNA or gDNA that served as material.

The sequencing sample was made of peripheral blood. The chain couples TRBV2 to TRBJ1-6; D is unclear. The TCR comes from a human donor in a cohort sampled during active COVID-19. The CDR3 spells CASRMVMRNSPLHF. CDR3 nucleotide sequence: TGTGCCAGCAGGATGGTTATGCGGAATTCACCCCTCCACTTT.